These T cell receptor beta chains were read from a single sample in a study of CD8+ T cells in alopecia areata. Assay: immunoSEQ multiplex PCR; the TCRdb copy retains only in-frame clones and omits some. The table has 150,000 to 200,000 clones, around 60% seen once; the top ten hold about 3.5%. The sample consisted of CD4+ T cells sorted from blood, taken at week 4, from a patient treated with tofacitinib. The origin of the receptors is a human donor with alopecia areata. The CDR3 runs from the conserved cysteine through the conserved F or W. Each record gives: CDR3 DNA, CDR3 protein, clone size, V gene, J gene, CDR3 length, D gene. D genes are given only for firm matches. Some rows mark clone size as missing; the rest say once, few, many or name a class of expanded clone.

TGTGCCAGCTCACCGGGGCAGAGGAATGAGCAGTTCTTC	CASSPGQRNEQFF	NA	TRBV18	TRBJ2-1	13	NA
TGCGCCAGCAGCTTGAGGGGCCCGCGACTAGCGGGGGCCTCCTACAATGAGCAGTTCTTC	CASSLRGPRLAGASYNEQFF	few	TRBV5-1	TRBJ2-1	20	TRBD2
TGTGCCAGCAGCTTAGGCCGGGGCGCTTCCCTTGGCTACACCTTC	CASSLGRGASLGYTF	NA	TRBV7-2	TRBJ1-2	15	NA
TGTGCCACCAGCCTGTCGGGGAATGAGCAGTTCTTC	CATSLSGNEQFF	NA	TRBV15	TRBJ2-1	12	NA
TGTGCCAGCAGCCCATACCGGGACAGGGACACGGGGGCTGAAGCTTTCTTT	CASSPYRDRDTGAEAFF	NA	TRBV7-6	TRBJ1-1	17	TRBD1
TGTGCCAGCAGCTTACAGGAAGAGACCCAGTACTTC	CASSLQEETQYF	few	TRBV7-9	TRBJ2-5	12	NA
TGTGCCAGCAGCTTAGGAGTCGGGGGAACCAAAAACATTCAGTACTTC	CASSLGVGGTKNIQYF	NA	TRBV7-9	TRBJ2-4	16	NA
TGCAGCGTTGAAGCGTTCGGACAGGGGCTCAAATATGGCTACACCTTC	CSVEAFGQGLKYGYTF	NA	TRBV29-1	TRBJ1-2	16	TRBD1
TGTGCCAGCAGTCCGCGCCTTTTCCCGACAGCGAACACTGAAGCTTTCTTT	CASSPRLFPTANTEAFF	NA	TRBV27	TRBJ1-1	17	NA
TGCGCCAGCAGCCAGGACCCGGGGAAGATTCGCGGAGGCTCCTACGAGCAGTACTTC	CASSQDPGKIRGGSYEQYF	once	TRBV4-3	TRBJ2-7	19	NA
TGTGCCTGGAGCAAGGGACAGGGGGCGCCTTACGAGCAGTACTTC	CAWSKGQGAPYEQYF	NA	TRBV30	TRBJ2-7	15	TRBD1
TGTGCCAGTAGGAGGGGACAGGGTTCACCCCTCCACTTT	CASRRGQGSPLHF	NA	TRBV19	TRBJ1-6	13	TRBD1
TGTGCCAGCAGCCCCAGAACCACCGGGGAGCTGTTTTTT	CASSPRTTGELFF	NA	TRBV9	TRBJ2-2	13	NA
TGTAGTATGACGGTAGCAACTAATGAAAAACTGTTTTTT	CSMTVATNEKLFF	NA	TRBV30	TRBJ1-4	13	NA
TGTGCCTGTAGGGTTTACAATGAGCAGTTCTTC	CACRVYNEQFF	NA	TRBV30	TRBJ2-1	11	NA
TGTGCCAGCAGCTACAAAGATACGCAGTATTTT	CASSYKDTQYF	NA	TRBV14	TRBJ2-3	11	NA
TGCGCCAGCAGTGTGACAGGAGGCGAGCAGTACTTC	CASSVTGGEQYF	NA	TRBV5-1	TRBJ2-7	12	NA
TGTGCCAGCAGCCTCCTAGGGGGATCTGAAAAACTGTTTTTT	CASSLLGGSEKLFF	few	TRBV28	TRBJ1-4	14	NA
TGTGCCAGCAGCTTGTGGAACAGTAATGAAAAACTGTTTTTT	CASSLWNSNEKLFF	few	TRBV5-4	TRBJ1-4	14	NA
TGTGCCAGCAGGCCCCCGGGACGGATGAACAATGAGCAGTTCTTC	CASRPPGRMNNEQFF	NA	TRBV2	TRBJ2-1	15	NA
TGTGCCACCCAAGGGAGCTCCTACAATGAGCAGTTCTTC	CATQGSSYNEQFF	NA	TRBV5-4	TRBJ2-1	13	NA
TGTGCCAGCAGTTACTCGGGACAGGGGGTGACAGATACGCAGTATTTT	CASSYSGQGVTDTQYF	NA	TRBV6-6	TRBJ2-3	16	TRBD1
TGTGCCAGCAGCCCTGGAGGGGGCCGCGCAGATACGCAGTATTTT	CASSPGGGRADTQYF	few	TRBV11-2	TRBJ2-3	15	NA
TGTGCCAGCAGTGCAGGGGGCGCAGGGCAGCCCCAGCATTTT	CASSAGGAGQPQHF	NA	TRBV28	TRBJ1-5	14	TRBD1
TGTGCCAGCAGCGTAGTCGGGAACACCGGGGAGCTGTTTTTT	CASSVVGNTGELFF	NA	TRBV9	TRBJ2-2	14	NA
TGCAGCGCAGGACAGGCGTCCATCTTCACTGAAGCTTTCTTT	CSAGQASIFTEAFF	NA	TRBV29-1	TRBJ1-1	14	TRBD1
TGTGCCAGCAGTCCTCAGGGACTCCGCCAAGAGACCCAGTACTTC	CASSPQGLRQETQYF	few	TRBV7-2	TRBJ2-5	15	NA
TGTGCCAGCAGTCCCTCGATCCTAAGCTCCTATAATTCACCCCTCCACTTT	CASSPSILSSYNSPLHF	NA	TRBV28	TRBJ1-6	17	NA
TGTGCCAGCAGCTTCAAAGGGGGCGCGGGCGATGAGCAGTTCTTC	CASSFKGGAGDEQFF	NA	TRBV5-4	TRBJ2-1	15	TRBD1
TGTGCCTGGAGTGCTGAAAAACTGTTTTTT	CAWSAEKLFF	NA	TRBV30	TRBJ1-4	10	NA
TGTGCCAGCAAACAGGACCTAACTACGCAGTATTTT	CASKQDLTTQYF	NA	TRBV2	TRBJ2-3	12	NA
TGTGCCTGGAGGGTAGTGAGAGATACGCAGTATTTT	CAWRVVRDTQYF	once	TRBV30	TRBJ2-3	12	NA
TGTGCCAGCAGCCCTCAGGGCAGGGCCCCCAACGAGCAGTACTTC	CASSPQGRAPNEQYF	NA	TRBV7-9	TRBJ2-7	15	NA